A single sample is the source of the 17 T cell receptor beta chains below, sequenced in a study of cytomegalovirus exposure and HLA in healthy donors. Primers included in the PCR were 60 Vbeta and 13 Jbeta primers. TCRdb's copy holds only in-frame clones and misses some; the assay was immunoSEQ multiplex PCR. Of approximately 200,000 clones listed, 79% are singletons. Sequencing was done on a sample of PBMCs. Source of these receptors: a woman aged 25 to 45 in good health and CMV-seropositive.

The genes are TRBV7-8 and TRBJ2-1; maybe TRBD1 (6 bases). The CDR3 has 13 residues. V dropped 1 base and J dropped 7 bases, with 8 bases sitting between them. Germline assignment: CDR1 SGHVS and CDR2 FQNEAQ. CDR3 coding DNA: TGTGCCAGCAGCTTAGTAAGGGGGAATGAGCAGTTCTTC. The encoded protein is CASSLVRGNEQFF.

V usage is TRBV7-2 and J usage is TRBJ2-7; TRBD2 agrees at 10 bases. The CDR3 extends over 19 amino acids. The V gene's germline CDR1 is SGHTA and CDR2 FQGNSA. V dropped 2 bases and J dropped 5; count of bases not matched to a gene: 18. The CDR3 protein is CASSLRSSGRAEGRNEQYF. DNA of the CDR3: TGTGCCAGCAGCTTACGTTCCAGCGGGAGGGCCGAGGGGCGCAACGAGCAGTACTTC.

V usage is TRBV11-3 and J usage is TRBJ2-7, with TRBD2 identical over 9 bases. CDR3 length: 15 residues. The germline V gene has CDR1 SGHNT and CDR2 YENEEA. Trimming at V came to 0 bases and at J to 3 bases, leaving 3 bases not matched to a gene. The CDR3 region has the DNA TGTGCCAGCAGCTTAGAAGGCGGGAGGGGCTACGAGCAGTACTTC. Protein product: CASSLEGGRGYEQYF.

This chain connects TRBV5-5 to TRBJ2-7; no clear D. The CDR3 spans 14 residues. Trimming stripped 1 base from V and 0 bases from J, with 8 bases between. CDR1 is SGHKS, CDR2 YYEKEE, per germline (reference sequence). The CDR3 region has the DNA TGTGCCAGCAGCTTGTATGCAGGCTCCTACGAGCAGTACTTC. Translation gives CASSLYAGSYEQYF.

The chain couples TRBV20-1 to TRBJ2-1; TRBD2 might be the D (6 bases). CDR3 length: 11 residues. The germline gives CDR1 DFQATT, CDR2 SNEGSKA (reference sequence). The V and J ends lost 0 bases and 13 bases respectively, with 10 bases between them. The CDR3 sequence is CSARDGREQFF. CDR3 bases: TGCAGTGCTAGAGATGGGCGGGAACAGTTCTTC.

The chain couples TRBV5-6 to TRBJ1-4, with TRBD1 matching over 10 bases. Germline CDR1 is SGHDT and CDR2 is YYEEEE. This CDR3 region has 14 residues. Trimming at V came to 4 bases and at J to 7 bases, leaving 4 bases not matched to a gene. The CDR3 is CASSPRDRGEKLFF. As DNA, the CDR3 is TGTGCCAGCAGCCCCCGGGACAGGGGTGAAAAACTGTTTTTT.

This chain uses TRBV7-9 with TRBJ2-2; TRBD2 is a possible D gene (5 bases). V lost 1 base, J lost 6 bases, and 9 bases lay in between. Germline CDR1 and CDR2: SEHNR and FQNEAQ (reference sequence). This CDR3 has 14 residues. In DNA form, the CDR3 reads TGTGCCAGCAGCTTAGTTACCGGGGCCGGGGAGCTGTTTTTT. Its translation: CASSLVTGAGELFF. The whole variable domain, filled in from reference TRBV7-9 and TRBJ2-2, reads DTGVSQNPRHKITKRGQNVTFRCDPISEHNRLYWYRQTLGQGPEFLTYFQNEAQLEKSRLLSDRFSAERPKGSFSTLEIQRTEQGDSAMYLCASSLVTGAGELFFGEGSRLTVL.

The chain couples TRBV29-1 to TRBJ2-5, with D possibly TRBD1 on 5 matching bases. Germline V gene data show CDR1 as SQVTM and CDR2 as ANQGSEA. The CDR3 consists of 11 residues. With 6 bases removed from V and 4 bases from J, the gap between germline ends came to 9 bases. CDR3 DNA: TGCAGCGTCAACAGGAGAGAGACCCAGTACTTC. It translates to CSVNRRETQYF.

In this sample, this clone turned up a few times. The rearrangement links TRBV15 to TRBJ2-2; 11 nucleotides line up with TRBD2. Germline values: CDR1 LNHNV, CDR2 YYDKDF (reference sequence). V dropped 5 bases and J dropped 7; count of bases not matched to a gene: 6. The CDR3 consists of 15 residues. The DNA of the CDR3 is TGTGCCACCAGCGGTACTAGCGGGAGCATCGGGGAGCTGTTTTTT. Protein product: CATSGTSGSIGELFF.

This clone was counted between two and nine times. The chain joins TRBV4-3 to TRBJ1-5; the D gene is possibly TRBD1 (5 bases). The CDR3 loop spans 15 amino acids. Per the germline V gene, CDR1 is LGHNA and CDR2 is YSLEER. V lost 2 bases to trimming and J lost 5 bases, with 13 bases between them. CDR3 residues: CASSQQGATDQPQHF. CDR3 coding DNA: TGCGCCAGCAGCCAACAGGGTGCGACGGATCAGCCCCAGCATTTT.

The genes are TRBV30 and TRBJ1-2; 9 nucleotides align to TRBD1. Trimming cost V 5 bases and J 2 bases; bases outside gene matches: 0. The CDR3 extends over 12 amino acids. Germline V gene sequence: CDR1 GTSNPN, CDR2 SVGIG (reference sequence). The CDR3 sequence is CAWGQGNYGYTF. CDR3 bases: TGTGCCTGGGGACAGGGGAACTATGGCTACACCTTC.

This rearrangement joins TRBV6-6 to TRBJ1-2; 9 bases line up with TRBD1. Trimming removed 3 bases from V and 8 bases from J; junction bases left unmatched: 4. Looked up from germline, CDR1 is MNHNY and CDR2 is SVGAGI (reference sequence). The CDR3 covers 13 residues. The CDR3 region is CASSYTGTGGYTF. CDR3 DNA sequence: TGTGCCAGCAGTTATACCGGGACAGGGGGCTACACCTTC.

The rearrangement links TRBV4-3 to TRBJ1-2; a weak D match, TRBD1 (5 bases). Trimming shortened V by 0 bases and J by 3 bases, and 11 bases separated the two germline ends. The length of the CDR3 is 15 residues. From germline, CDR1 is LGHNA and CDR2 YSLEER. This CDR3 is CASSQEMGHHYGYTF. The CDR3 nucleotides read TGCGCCAGCAGCCAAGAAATGGGGCATCACTATGGCTACACCTTC.

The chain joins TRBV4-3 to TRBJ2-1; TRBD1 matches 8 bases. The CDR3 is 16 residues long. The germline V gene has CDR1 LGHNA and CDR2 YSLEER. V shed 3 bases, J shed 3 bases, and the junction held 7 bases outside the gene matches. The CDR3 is CASSQTWTGLYNEQFF. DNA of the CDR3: TGCGCCAGCAGCCAGACGTGGACAGGGCTCTACAATGAGCAGTTCTTC.

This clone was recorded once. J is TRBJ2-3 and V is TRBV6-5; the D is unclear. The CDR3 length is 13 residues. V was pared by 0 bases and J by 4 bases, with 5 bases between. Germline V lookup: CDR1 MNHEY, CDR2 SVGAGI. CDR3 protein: CASSYSLSDTQYF. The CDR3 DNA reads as TGTGCCAGCAGTTACTCCCTATCAGATACGCAGTATTTT.

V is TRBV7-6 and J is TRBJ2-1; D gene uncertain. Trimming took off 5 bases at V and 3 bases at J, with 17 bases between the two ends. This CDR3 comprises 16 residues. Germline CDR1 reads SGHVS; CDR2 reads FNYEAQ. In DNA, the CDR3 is TGTGCCAGCAGCCCACCCAGTACCCTCAACTACAATGAGCAGTTCTTC. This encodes CASSPPSTLNYNEQFF.

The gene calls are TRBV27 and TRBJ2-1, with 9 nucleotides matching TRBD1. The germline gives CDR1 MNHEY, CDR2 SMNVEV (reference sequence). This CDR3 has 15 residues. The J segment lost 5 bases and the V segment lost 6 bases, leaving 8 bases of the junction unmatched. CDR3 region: CASRHRDRDHNEQFF. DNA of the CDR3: TGTGCCAGCAGACACCGGGACAGGGACCACAATGAGCAGTTCTTC.